Included here is one T cell receptor (beta chain) sequence, with context. Its antigen is not known. The source of the sample is a study of regulatory T cells in long-lasting Graves disease. The CDR3 is 16 residues long. V shed 6 bases, J shed 8 bases, and the junction held 17 bases outside the gene matches. Findings of the study overall: Analyses excluded thyroid tissue, covering peripheral blood alone. The persistent group shared roughly 2,700 public clonotypes, more than the roughly 970 shared by new patients. Favored gene segments in persistent disease were TRBV28, TRBJ1-2 and TRBJ2-5.

Combining iRepertoire HTBI primers with Arm-PCR of CDR3 regions, the authors built TCR beta libraries. Per the original data handling: The study identified about 60 TRBV and 11 to 15 TRBJ segments across samples. MiXCR was run by TCRdb on the multiplex PCR reads, yielding one entry per CDR3 protein. TCRdb's processing, not the authors', yielded these V and J calls. Here the sample spans 600,000 to 850,000 distinct CDR3 sequences, 30% being singletons. Time point of the sample: persistent/refractory GD, antithyroid drugs over 5 years with positive TRAb. Isolated PBMC RNA provided the starting material for the TCR library.

This specimen consisted of peripheral blood mononuclear cells (PBMCs), obtained when the disease was refractory, from a patient treated with antithyroid drugs. The chain employs TRBV12-3 or TRBV12-4 and TRBJ2-7, with TRBD1 matching 9 bases. The TCR comes from a female donor with Graves disease. The CDR3 protein is CASRARTGAGNLQQYF. In DNA, the CDR3 is TGTGCCAGCAGAGCCCGGACAGGGGCAGGGAATCTTCAGCAGTACTTC.